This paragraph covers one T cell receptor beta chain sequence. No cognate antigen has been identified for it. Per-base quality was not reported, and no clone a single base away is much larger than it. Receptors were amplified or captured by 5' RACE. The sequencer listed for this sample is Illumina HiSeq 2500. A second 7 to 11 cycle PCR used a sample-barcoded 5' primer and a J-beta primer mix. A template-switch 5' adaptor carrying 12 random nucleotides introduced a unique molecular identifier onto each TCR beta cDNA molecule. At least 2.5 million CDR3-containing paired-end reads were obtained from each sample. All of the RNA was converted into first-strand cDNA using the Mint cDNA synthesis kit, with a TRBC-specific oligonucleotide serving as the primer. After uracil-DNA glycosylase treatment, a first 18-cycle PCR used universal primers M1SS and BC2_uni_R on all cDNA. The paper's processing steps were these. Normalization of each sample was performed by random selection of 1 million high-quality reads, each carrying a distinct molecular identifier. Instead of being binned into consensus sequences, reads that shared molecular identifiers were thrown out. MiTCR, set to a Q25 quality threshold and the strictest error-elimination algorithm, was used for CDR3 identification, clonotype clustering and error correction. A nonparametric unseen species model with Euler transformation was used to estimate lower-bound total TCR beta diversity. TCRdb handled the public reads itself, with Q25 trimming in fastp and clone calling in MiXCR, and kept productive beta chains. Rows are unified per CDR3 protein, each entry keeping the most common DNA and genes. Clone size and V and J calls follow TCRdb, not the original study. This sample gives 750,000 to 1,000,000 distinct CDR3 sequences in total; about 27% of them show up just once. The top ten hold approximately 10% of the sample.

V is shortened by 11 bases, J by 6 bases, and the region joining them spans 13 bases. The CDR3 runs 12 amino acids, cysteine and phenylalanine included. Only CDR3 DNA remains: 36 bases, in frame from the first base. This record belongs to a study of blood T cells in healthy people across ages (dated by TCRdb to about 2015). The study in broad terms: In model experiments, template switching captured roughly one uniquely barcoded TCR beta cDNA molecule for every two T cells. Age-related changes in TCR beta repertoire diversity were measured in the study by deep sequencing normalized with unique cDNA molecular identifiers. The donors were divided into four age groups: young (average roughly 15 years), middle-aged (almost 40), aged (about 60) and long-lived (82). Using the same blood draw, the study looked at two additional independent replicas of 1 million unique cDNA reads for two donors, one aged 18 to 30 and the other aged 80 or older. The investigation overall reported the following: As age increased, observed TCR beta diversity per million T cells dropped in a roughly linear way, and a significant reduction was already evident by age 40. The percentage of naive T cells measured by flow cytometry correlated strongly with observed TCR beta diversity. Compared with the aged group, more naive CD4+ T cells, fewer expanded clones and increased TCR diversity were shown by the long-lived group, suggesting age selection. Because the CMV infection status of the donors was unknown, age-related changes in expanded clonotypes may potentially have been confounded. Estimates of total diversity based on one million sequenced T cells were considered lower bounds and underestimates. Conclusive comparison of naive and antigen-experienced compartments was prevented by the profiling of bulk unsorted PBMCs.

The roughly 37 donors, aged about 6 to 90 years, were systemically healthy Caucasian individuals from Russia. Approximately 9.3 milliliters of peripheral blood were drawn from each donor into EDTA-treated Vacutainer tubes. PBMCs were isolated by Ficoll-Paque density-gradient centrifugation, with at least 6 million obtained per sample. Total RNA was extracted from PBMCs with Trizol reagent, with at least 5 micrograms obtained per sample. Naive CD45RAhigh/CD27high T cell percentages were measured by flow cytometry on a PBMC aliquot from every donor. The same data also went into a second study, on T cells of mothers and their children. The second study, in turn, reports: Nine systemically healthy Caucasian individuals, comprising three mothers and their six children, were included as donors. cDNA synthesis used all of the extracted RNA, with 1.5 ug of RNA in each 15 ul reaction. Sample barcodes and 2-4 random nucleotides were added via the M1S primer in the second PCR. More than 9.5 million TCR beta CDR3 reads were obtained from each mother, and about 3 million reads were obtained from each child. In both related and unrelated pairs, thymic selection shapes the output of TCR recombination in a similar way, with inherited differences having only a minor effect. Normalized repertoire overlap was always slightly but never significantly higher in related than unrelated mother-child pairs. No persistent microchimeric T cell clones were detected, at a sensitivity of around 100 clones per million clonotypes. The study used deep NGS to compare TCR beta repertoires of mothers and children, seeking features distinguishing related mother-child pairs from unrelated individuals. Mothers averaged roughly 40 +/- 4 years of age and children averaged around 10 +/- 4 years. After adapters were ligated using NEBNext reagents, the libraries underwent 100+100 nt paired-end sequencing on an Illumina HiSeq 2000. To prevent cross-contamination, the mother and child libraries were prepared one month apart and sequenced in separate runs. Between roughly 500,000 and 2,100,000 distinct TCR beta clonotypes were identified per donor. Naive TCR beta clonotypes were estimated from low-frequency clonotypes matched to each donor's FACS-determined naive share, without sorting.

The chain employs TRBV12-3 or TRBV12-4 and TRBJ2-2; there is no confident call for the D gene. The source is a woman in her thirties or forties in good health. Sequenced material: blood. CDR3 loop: CAASRPPGELFF. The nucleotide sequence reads TGTGCCGCCTCCCGGCCCCCCGGGGAGCTGTTTTTT.